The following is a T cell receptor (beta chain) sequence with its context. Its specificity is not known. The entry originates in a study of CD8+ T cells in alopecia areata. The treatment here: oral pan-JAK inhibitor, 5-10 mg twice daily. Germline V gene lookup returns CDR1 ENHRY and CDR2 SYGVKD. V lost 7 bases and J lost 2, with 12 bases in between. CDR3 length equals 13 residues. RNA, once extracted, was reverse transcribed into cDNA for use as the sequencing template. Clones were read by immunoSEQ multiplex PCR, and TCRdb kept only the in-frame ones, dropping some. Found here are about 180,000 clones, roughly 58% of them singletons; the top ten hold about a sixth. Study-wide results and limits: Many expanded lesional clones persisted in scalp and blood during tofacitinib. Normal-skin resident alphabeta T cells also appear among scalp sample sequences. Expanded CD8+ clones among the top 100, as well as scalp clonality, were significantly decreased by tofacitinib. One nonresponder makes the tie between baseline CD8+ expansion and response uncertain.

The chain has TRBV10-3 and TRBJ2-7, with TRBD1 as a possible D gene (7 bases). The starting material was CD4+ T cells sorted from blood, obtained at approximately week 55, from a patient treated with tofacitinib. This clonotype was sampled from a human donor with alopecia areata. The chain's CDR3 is CAITGGLTYEQYF. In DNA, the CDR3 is TGTGCCATCACAGGGGGGCTTACCTACGAGCAGTACTTC.